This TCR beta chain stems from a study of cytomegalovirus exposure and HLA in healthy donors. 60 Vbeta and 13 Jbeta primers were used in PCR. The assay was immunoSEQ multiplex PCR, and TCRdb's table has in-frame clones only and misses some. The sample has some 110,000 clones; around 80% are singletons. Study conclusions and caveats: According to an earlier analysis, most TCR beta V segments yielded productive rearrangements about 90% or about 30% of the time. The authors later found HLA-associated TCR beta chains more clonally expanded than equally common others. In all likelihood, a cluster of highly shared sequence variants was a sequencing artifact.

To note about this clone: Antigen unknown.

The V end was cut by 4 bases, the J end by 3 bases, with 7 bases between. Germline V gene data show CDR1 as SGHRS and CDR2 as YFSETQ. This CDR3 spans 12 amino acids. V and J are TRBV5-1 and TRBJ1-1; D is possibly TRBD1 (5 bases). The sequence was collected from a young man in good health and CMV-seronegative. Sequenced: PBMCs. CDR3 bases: TGCGCCAGCAGCGGAGGGGACACTGAAGCTTTCTTT. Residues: CASSGGDTEAFF.